Listed below are T cell receptor beta chains from one sample, sequenced in a study of molecular identifiers for immune sequencing clone quantification. Each CDR3 protein gets one entry after TCRdb re-called the PCR reads with MiXCR. The table records more than 70,000 distinct CDR3 sequences, around a fifth of them present only once. The sample comprised naive CD8+ T cells from blood, with Jurkat cell RNA spiked in. These receptors originate from a human donor in good health. Some libraries in this study had Jurkat cell RNA spiked in. CDR3s include the opening cysteine and the closing phenylalanine or tryptophan. D genes are given only for firm matches. Size tells how often a clone was seen (once, few, many) or the class of an expanded clone, and some rows leave it out.

CDR3aa	CDR3nt	v_gene	j_gene	d_gene	abundance
CASSEQSSSNQPQHF	TGTGCCAGCAGTGAACAGAGCTCTAGCAATCAGCCCCAGCATTTT	TRBV2	TRBJ1-5	NA	few
CASTPLGVTSTDTQYF	TGTGCCAGTACCCCCCTGGGGGTTACTAGCACAGATACGCAGTATTTT	TRBV2	TRBJ2-3	NA	many
CASSLGGDTQYF	TGTGCCAGCAGCTTAGGGGGAGATACGCAGTATTTT	TRBV11-2	TRBJ2-3	NA	many
CSVARAGPVEQYF	TGCAGCGTGGCCCGGGCGGGACCTGTAGAGCAGTACTTC	TRBV29-1	TRBJ2-7	NA	many
CASSLEPGLVAYEQYF	TGTGCCAGCAGCTTAGAACCGGGACTAGTTGCGTACGAGCAGTACTTC	TRBV11-2	TRBJ2-7	TRBD2	NA
CASRGAYNEQFF	TGTGCCAGCAGGGGGGCCTACAATGAGCAGTTCTTC	TRBV12-3/TRBV12-4	TRBJ2-1	NA	NA
CANSSSEETQYF	TGTGCCAACAGTTCTAGTGAAGAGACCCAGTACTTC	TRBV6-5	TRBJ2-5	NA	NA
CASSSRDYKETQYF	TGTGCCAGCAGCTCCAGGGACTACAAAGAGACCCAGTACTTC	TRBV7-6	TRBJ2-5	TRBD2	many
CASSQDRGQNTEAFF	TGTGCCAGCAGCCAAGATCGGGGACAGAACACTGAAGCTTTCTTT	TRBV4-2	TRBJ1-1	NA	many
CASSPRDSPYNEQFF	TGTGCCAGCTCTCCAAGGGACAGCCCCTACAATGAGCAGTTCTTC	TRBV18	TRBJ2-1	TRBD1	NA
CASQWSSNQPQHF	TGTGCCAGCCAGTGGAGTAGCAATCAGCCCCAGCATTTT	TRBV6-2/TRBV6-3	TRBJ1-5	NA	NA
CASRASGETTDTQYF	TGTGCCAGTAGAGCCAGCGGGGAGACCACAGATACGCAGTATTTT	TRBV19	TRBJ2-3	TRBD2	once
CSASGTSGGADTQYF	TGCAGTGCTAGTGGGACTAGCGGGGGGGCAGATACGCAGTATTTT	TRBV20-1	TRBJ2-3	TRBD2	many
CASSLGPGQGQIQETQYF	TGTGCCAGCAGCCTCGGACCGGGACAGGGGCAAATCCAAGAGACCCAGTACTTC	TRBV3-1	TRBJ2-5	TRBD1	NA
CSARTVSGNTIYF	TGCAGTGCTAGAACCGTCTCTGGAAACACCATATATTTT	TRBV20-1	TRBJ1-3	NA	many
CASSLEGQTYEQYF	TGTGCCAGCAGTTTAGAGGGACAGACCTACGAGCAGTACTTC	TRBV12-3/TRBV12-4	TRBJ2-7	TRBD1	NA
CASSSRTGGRYEQYF	TGTGCCAGCAGTTCCAGGACAGGGGGCAGGTACGAGCAGTACTTC	TRBV6-5	TRBJ2-7	TRBD1	NA
CASSTLGSNEKLFF	TGTGCCAGCAGTACCTTGGGGAGTAATGAAAAACTGTTTTTT	TRBV6-5	TRBJ1-4	NA	few
CASSFRLAGAYEQYF	TGTGCCAGCAGCTTCCGGCTAGCGGGAGCCTACGAGCAGTACTTC	TRBV5-5	TRBJ2-7	TRBD2	many
CASSYLGRQGDTDTQYF	TGTGCCAGCAGTTACCTCGGGAGGCAGGGAGACACAGATACGCAGTATTTT	TRBV6-5	TRBJ2-3	TRBD2	NA
CSATAFGTEAFF	TGCAGTGCTACGGCTTTCGGCACTGAAGCTTTCTTT	TRBV20-1	TRBJ1-1	NA	many
CASSYSPDYEQYF	TGTGCCAGCAGTTATTCCCCGGACTACGAGCAGTACTTC	TRBV27	TRBJ2-7	NA	many
CASSLSPPGTSGVGDTQYF	TGTGCCAGCAGCTTAAGCCCCCCTGGGACTAGCGGGGTTGGGGATACGCAGTATTTT	TRBV7-2	TRBJ2-3	TRBD2	many
CASSQAGGYGNTIYF	TGCGCCAGCAGCCAGGCCGGGGGGTACGGAAACACCATATATTTT	TRBV4-1	TRBJ1-3	NA	few
CASSWGGEGPYNEQFF	TGTGCCAGCAGCTGGGGGGGGGAGGGTCCCTACAATGAGCAGTTCTTC	TRBV7-9	TRBJ2-1	TRBD2	NA
CASSLGSADQPQHF	TGTGCCAGCAGTTTAGGATCCGCTGACCAGCCCCAGCATTTT	TRBV12-3/TRBV12-4	TRBJ1-5	NA	many
CASTKIRTEGSRPPQPQHF	TGTGCCAGCACCAAAATCCGGACGGAGGGCTCTCGCCCGCCTCAGCCCCAGCATTTT	TRBV21-1	TRBJ1-5	NA	many
CSARDRGPSAGGGSKQYF	TGCAGTGCTAGAGATAGGGGGCCCTCAGCGGGGGGCGGGAGTAAGCAGTACTTC	TRBV20-1	TRBJ2-7	TRBD2	many
CASSLRGPEAFF	TGTGCCAGCAGCTTAAGGGGTCCTGAAGCTTTCTTT	TRBV7-9	TRBJ1-1	NA	many
CARGAGNSYEQYF	TGTGCCAGAGGAGCGGGAAATTCCTACGAGCAGTACTTC	TRBV2	TRBJ2-7	TRBD2	few
CASSSPGQPRYGYTF	TGTGCCAGCAGCTCCCCCGGACAGCCCCGTTATGGCTACACCTTC	TRBV7-9	TRBJ1-2	NA	NA
CASSHPHLYEQYF	TGTGCCAGCAGCCACCCCCACCTCTACGAGCAGTACTTC	TRBV11-2	TRBJ2-7	NA	many
CASGWTRASYNEQFF	TGTGCTAGTGGCTGGACCAGGGCATCCTACAATGAGCAGTTCTTC	TRBV12-5	TRBJ2-1	NA	many
CASSLAGSGANVLTF	TGTGCCAGCAGTTTAGCGGGGTCTGGGGCCAACGTCCTGACTTTC	TRBV12-3/TRBV12-4	TRBJ2-6	NA	many
CSATGTAAYEQYF	TGCAGTGCCACCGGGACAGCGGCCTACGAGCAGTACTTC	TRBV20-1	TRBJ2-7	TRBD1	few
CASSDEAMGSYEQYF	TGTGCCAGCAGTGATGAAGCAATGGGATCCTACGAGCAGTACTTC	TRBV6-1	TRBJ2-7	NA	few